This entry lists 27 T cell receptor beta chains sequenced from one sample in a study of cytomegalovirus exposure and HLA in healthy donors. The PCR was carried out with 60 Vbeta primers and 13 Jbeta primers. Repertoires were generated with immunoSEQ multiplex PCR, while TCRdb's copy carries only in-frame clones and drops some. The top ten clones hold around 3.5% of a sample with more than 95,000 clones, roughly 80% of them seen once. The sequenced sample was PBMCs. All receptors come from a woman between 40 and 55 years old in good health and CMV-seropositive.

The chain links TRBV28 to TRBJ2-7, with 8 bases matching TRBD1. Germline values: CDR1 MDHEN, CDR2 SYDVKM. The CDR3 runs to 14 residues. Trimming cost V 4 bases and J 7 bases; bases outside gene matches: 9. The chain's CDR3 is CASSSGGAPSEQYF. DNA of the CDR3: TGTGCCAGCAGTTCAGGGGGCGCCCCGTCTGAGCAGTACTTC.

CDR3 sequence: CASSYGTGGFLNTEAFF. DNA of the CDR3: TGTGCCAGCAGCTACGGGACAGGGGGCTTCTTGAACACTGAAGCTTTCTTT. This sequence joins TRBV11-2 and TRBJ1-1, with 12 bases aligning to TRBD1. The CDR3 has 17 amino acids. With V trimmed by 4 bases and J by 0 bases, 6 bases remained unmatched. Germline-derived CDR1 and CDR2 are SGHAT and FQNNGV.

The rearrangement links TRBV15 to TRBJ2-1, with 8 bases that match TRBD2. The V gene's germline CDR1 is LNHNV and CDR2 YYDKDF (reference sequence). The length of the CDR3 is 14 residues. V lost 0 bases to trimming and J lost 8 bases; unmatched junction nucleotides: 3. The CDR3 DNA sequence: TGTGCCACCAGCAGAGACGGGAGGGTTGATGAGCAGTTCTTC. Its translation: CATSRDGRVDEQFF.

The CDR3 nucleotides read TGTGCCAGCAGCTTAGGTGCGGTCAGGGCAGAGACCCAGTACTTC. Translating gives CASSLGAVRAETQYF. The genes are TRBV11-2 and TRBJ2-5, with D possibly being TRBD1 (5 bases). The CDR3 runs 15 residues. In germline, CDR1 is SGHAT, CDR2 FQNNGV. V gave up 1 base and J gave up 4 bases, with 13 bases separating them.

The V and J genes are TRBV21-1 and TRBJ2-1; the D call TRBD2 from the table was never checked on the DNA. TRBV21-1 is recorded as a pseudogene. The CDR3 runs 13 residues. For the CDR3, the DNA is TGTGCCAGCAGCAAAGTAGCAAGAAATGAGCAGTTCTTC. It is translated as CASSKVARNEQFF.

This chain uses TRBV5-1 with TRBJ2-1; D unresolved. The V end was cut by 4 bases, the J end by 8 bases, with 13 bases between. The CDR3 extends over 13 amino acids. The germline V gene encodes CDR1 SGHRS and CDR2 YFSETQ. The CDR3 DNA follows: TGCGCCAGCAGCGCCCCCCCAAGCGATGAGCAGTTCTTC. It is translated as CASSAPPSDEQFF.

The chain uses TRBV7-2 and TRBJ1-1, with D uncertain. Looked up from germline, CDR1 is SGHTA and CDR2 is FQGNSA. The CDR3 is 11 amino acids. V was clipped by 0 bases and J by 8 bases, with 4 bases between them. The CDR3 spells CASSLALEAFF. The CDR3 coding sequence is TGTGCCAGCAGCTTAGCACTAGAAGCTTTCTTT.

The chain recombines TRBV6-1 with TRBJ2-3, with 10 bases fitting TRBD2. The germline CDR1 and CDR2 sequences are MNHNS and SASEGT. Trimming took 4 bases from V and 1 from J; bases not matched to a gene: 11. This CDR3 spans 18 amino acids. In nucleotides, the CDR3 is TGTGCCAGCAGTGCCGCATACTGGACTAGCGGTCGCACAGATACGCAGTATTTT. It is translated as CASSAAYWTSGRTDTQYF.

The rearrangement links TRBV7-3 to TRBJ2-1, with TRBD2 matching over 7 bases. V trimming: 2 bases; J trimming: 3 bases; junction bases outside the gene matches: 4. CDR3 length equals 15 residues. The germline V gene has CDR1 SGHTA and CDR2 FQGTGA. The CDR3 nucleotides are TGTGCCAGCAGCTTATCTCGGGGGGACTACAATGAGCAGTTCTTC. It encodes CASSLSRGDYNEQFF. Combining the CDR3 with reference TRBV7-3 and TRBJ2-1 gives the whole variable domain GAGVSQTPSNKVTEKGKYVELRCDPISGHTALYWYRQSLGQGPEFLIYFQGTGAADDSGLPNDRFFAVRPEGSVSTLKIQRTERGDSAVYLCASSLSRGDYNEQFFGPGTRLTVL.

CDR3 amino acids: CASSLARGHTVNTEAFF. The DNA for the CDR3 is TGTGCCAGCAGCTTAGCCAGGGGGCATACGGTGAACACTGAAGCTTTCTTT. The V call is TRBV11-3, the J call TRBJ1-1; the match to TRBD1 covers 8 bases. CDR3 length: 17 amino acids. The V gene's germline CDR1 is SGHNT and CDR2 YENEEA. V shed 1 base and J 0 bases; nucleotides not matched to a gene: 7.

This chain links TRBV6-1 with TRBJ1-5, with a tentative D call TRBD1 (6 bases). Germline CDR1 and CDR2: MNHNS and SASEGT. Trimming left V 6 bases short and J 10 bases short, with 16 bases between. CDR3 length: 13 amino acids. The CDR3 reads CASRDSGGGPQHF. Here the CDR3 DNA reads TGTGCCAGCAGGGACAGTGGCGGTGGTCCCCAGCATTTT.

V gene TRBV5-1 combines with J gene TRBJ2-1; a possible D gene is TRBD2 (5 bases). The CDR3 runs 13 residues. Germline CDR1 and CDR2: SGHRS and YFSETQ. Trimming removed 0 bases at V and 10 bases at J, with 11 bases between. The CDR3 spells CASSLVRGREQFF. The CDR3 nucleotides are TGCGCCAGCAGCTTGGTCCGGGGAAGAGAGCAGTTCTTC.

The chain is built from TRBV5-6 and TRBJ2-5; 9 bases align to TRBD2. The J call is uncertain, as TRBJ2-7 better fits the DNA end. The CDR3 length is 15 residues. The V gene's germline CDR1 is SGHDT and CDR2 YYEEEE. The CDR3 nucleotides are TGTGCCAGCAGCTTGGTAGCGGGAGCCGATTACGAGCAGTACTTC. It yields the protein CASSLVAGADYEQYF.

This rearrangement joins TRBV7-2 to TRBJ1-1, with D maybe TRBD1 (6 bases). V gave up 5 bases and J gave up 0 bases, with 10 bases separating them. The CDR3 is 14 amino acids. The germline V gene encodes CDR1 SGHTA and CDR2 FQGNSA. The CDR3 DNA is TGTGCCAGCAGCGGACAGCCCATGAACACTGAAGCTTTCTTT. It encodes CASSGQPMNTEAFF.

This clone showed up just a few times. CDR3 DNA: TGTGCCAGCAGCTTAGCGACAGGGAGCACTGAAGCTTTCTTT. Protein sequence: CASSLATGSTEAFF. The chain links TRBV7-9 to TRBJ1-1; TRBD1 agrees at 7 bases. Germline V CDR1 and CDR2: SEHNR, FQNEAQ (reference sequence). The CDR3 has 14 amino acids. The J segment lost 4 bases and the V segment lost 0 bases, leaving 2 bases of the junction unmatched. Complete variable domain (other parts from reference TRBV7-9 and TRBJ1-1): DTGVSQNPRHKITKRGQNVTFRCDPISEHNRLYWYRQTLGQGPEFLTYFQNEAQLEKSRLLSDRFSAERPKGSFSTLEIQRTEQGDSAMYLCASSLATGSTEAFFGQGTRLTVV.

The table lists this clone with a count of one. Written as DNA, the CDR3 is TGTGCCACCAGCAGAGATGAACAGAATAAGTACTTC. Translation: CATSRDEQNKYF. This chain links TRBV15 with TRBJ2-4; D call uncertain. The V end was cut by 0 bases, the J end by 14 bases, with 11 bases between. CDR1 and CDR2 (germline): LNHNV, YYDKDF (reference sequence). The CDR3 sequence is 12 residues long.

The CDR3 region is CASSLRRPAAETQYF. The CDR3 nucleotides are TGTGCCAGCAGCTTAAGAAGGCCAGCGGCGGAGACCCAGTACTTC. The chain joins TRBV7-2 to TRBJ2-5; maybe TRBD2 (5 bases). Trimming took off 2 bases at V and 5 bases at J, with 15 bases between the two ends. The CDR3 runs to 15 residues. The germline V gene has CDR1 SGHTA and CDR2 FQGNSA.

The chain uses TRBV27 and TRBJ2-2, with D hard to call. Trimming removed 7 bases at V and 10 bases at J, with 16 bases between. This CDR3 has 13 residues. Germline assignment: CDR1 MNHEY and CDR2 SMNVEV (reference sequence). The CDR3 protein is CASKSLSPVELFF. The CDR3 DNA reads TGTGCCAGCAAATCCCTATCACCGGTGGAGCTGTTTTTT.

V is TRBV5-4 and J is TRBJ1-1; possible D gene TRBD1, 5 bases. This CDR3 region has 15 residues. Trimming took 0 bases from V and 1 from J, leaving 10 bases between them. The V gene's germline CDR1 is SGHNT and CDR2 YYREEE (reference sequence). The CDR3 DNA follows: TGTGCCAGCAGCTTGGCCAAAGGGGCGAACACTGAAGCTTTCTTT. Its translation is CASSLAKGANTEAFF.

V and J are TRBV7-2 and TRBJ2-7, with a weak D call TRBD1 (5 bases). The CDR3 has 15 amino acids. Trimming stripped 5 bases from V and 3 bases from J, with 17 bases between. From germline, CDR1 is SGHTA and CDR2 FQGNSA. In DNA, the CDR3 is TGTGCCAGCAGCCGACAGTCCGTCGACCGCTACGAGCAGTACTTC. It codes for CASSRQSVDRYEQYF.

The rearrangement joins TRBV7-2 to TRBJ1-1; no reliable D call. The CDR3 is 13 residues long. Germline CDR1 SGHTA, CDR2 FQGNSA. V was shortened by 2 bases and J by 1 base, with 5 bases between the two germline ends. CDR3 bases: TGTGCCAGCAGCTTACTATGGAACACTGAAGCTTTCTTT. Translating gives CASSLLWNTEAFF. Variable domain in full (rest from reference TRBV7-2 and TRBJ1-1): GAGVSQSPSNKVTEKGKDVELRCDPISGHTALYWYRQSLGQGLEFLIYFQGNSAPDKSGLPSDRFSAERTGGSVSTLTIQRTQQEDSAVYLCASSLLWNTEAFFGQGTRLTVV.

The V and J genes are TRBV9 and TRBJ2-1; D uncertain. The germline V gene has CDR1 SGDLS and CDR2 YYNGEE. Trimming took 5 bases from V and 0 from J, leaving 12 bases between them. The CDR3 loop spans 15 amino acids. The CDR3 DNA follows: TGTGCCAGCAGTGAGAACTCACCCTCCTACAATGAGCAGTTCTTC. Its protein product is CASSENSPSYNEQFF.

V and J are TRBV4-1 and TRBJ1-1, with D possibly matching TRBD1 (6 bases). V was clipped by 4 bases and J by 2 bases, with 14 bases between them. Looked up from germline, CDR1 is MGHRA and CDR2 is YSYEKL. This CDR3 region has 15 residues. CDR3 protein: CASSPETGRNTEAFF. The DNA of the CDR3 is TGCGCCAGCAGCCCCGAGACAGGTCGAAACACTGAAGCTTTCTTT.

V gene TRBV7-9 combines with J gene TRBJ2-2; D is perhaps TRBD2 (6 bases). With 4 bases removed from V and 7 bases from J, the gap between germline ends came to 16 bases. The germline V gene has CDR1 SEHNR and CDR2 FQNEAQ (reference sequence). There are 15 residues in the CDR3. For the CDR3, the DNA is TGTGCCAGCAGCTACGGCGGGATTTTCATCGGGGAGCTGTTTTTT. Amino acids: CASSYGGIFIGELFF. The complete variable domain, with remaining parts taken from reference TRBV7-9 and TRBJ2-2, reads DTGVSQNPRHKITKRGQNVTFRCDPISEHNRLYWYRQTLGQGPEFLTYFQNEAQLEKSRLLSDRFSAERPKGSFSTLEIQRTEQGDSAMYLCASSYGGIFIGELFFGEGSRLTVL.

The V gene is TRBV6-1, the J gene TRBJ1-1, with TRBD1 as a possible D gene (6 bases). This CDR3 spans 14 amino acids. Germline values: CDR1 MNHNS, CDR2 SASEGT. Deletions cut 6 bases from V and 5 bases from J, with 16 bases between. CDR3 bases: TGTGCCAGCAGACGGGGGGCGGGGCGGACTGAAGCTTTCTTT. As protein: CASRRGAGRTEAFF.

Only one count was recorded for this clone. V usage is TRBV18 and J usage is TRBJ2-7, with 15 bases that match TRBD2. V trimming: 2 bases; J trimming: 5 bases; junction bases outside the gene matches: 10. Germline V gives CDR1 KGHSH, CDR2 LQKENI. The CDR3 runs to 18 residues. This chain's CDR3 is CASSPMGLAGGSPNEQYF. The CDR3 DNA sequence: TGTGCCAGCTCACCAATGGGACTAGCGGGAGGAAGCCCCAACGAGCAGTACTTC.

The CDR3 DNA follows: TGTGCCAGCAGCTTGAACTTCGGGGTCGACGGCTACACCTTC. Protein product: CASSLNFGVDGYTF. V is TRBV7-9 and J is TRBJ1-2; D unclear. Trimming took off 3 bases at V and 8 bases at J, with 16 bases between the two ends. The CDR3 loop spans 14 amino acids. The germline V gene encodes CDR1 SEHNR and CDR2 FQNEAQ (reference sequence).